Shown below are 8 T cell receptor beta chains from a single sample sequenced in a study of cytomegalovirus exposure and HLA in healthy donors. The PCR had 60 Vbeta and 13 Jbeta primers. Clones were read by immunoSEQ multiplex PCR, and TCRdb kept only the in-frame ones, dropping some. Among some 140,000 clones listed, approximately 80% were seen once. Specimen: PBMCs. The source of these receptors is a man under 40 in good health and CMV-seronegative.

V gene TRBV27 combines with J gene TRBJ1-4; tentatively, D is TRBD1 (6 bases). Trimming took 5 bases from V and 7 from J, leaving 17 bases between them. The CDR3 runs 15 residues. Germline CDR1 and CDR2: MNHEY and SMNVEV (reference sequence). CDR3 in amino acids: CASSRAPGAGEKLFF. The DNA for the CDR3 is TGTGCCAGCAGTAGAGCCCCAGGGGCGGGTGAAAAACTGTTTTTT. The whole variable domain, remainder taken from reference TRBV27 and TRBJ1-4, is EAQVTQNPRYLITVTGKKLTVTCSQNMNHEYMSWYRQDPGLGLRQIYYSMNVEVTDKGDVPEGYKVSRKEKRNFPLILESPSPNQTSLYFCASSRAPGAGEKLFFGSGTQLSVL.

V is TRBV15 and J is TRBJ2-1; D may be TRBD2 (6 bases). The CDR3 runs to 14 residues. Between the trimmed V and J ends, which lost 6 bases and 5 bases, there was a span of 14 bases. Germline V CDR1 and CDR2: LNHNV, YYDKDF (reference sequence). The CDR3 reads CATSYSGFNNEQFF. For the CDR3, the DNA is TGTGCCACCAGTTACAGCGGGTTTAACAATGAGCAGTTCTTC.

The chain employs TRBV11-2 and TRBJ2-1; TRBD2 agrees at 9 bases. Germline lookup yields CDR1 SGHAT and CDR2 FQNNGV. CDR3 length: 15 amino acids. V was clipped by 4 bases and J by 8 bases; unmatched bases: 9. CDR3: CASSSTAGGSYEQFF. The CDR3 bases are TGTGCCAGCAGCTCCACAGCGGGAGGAAGCTATGAGCAGTTCTTC.

The chain joins TRBV7-9 to TRBJ2-1; tentatively, D is TRBD2 (5 bases). Germline V gene sequence: CDR1 SEHNR, CDR2 FQNEAQ (reference sequence). The CDR3 consists of 13 residues. V lost 5 bases to trimming and J lost 10 bases, with 15 bases between them. Here the CDR3 reads CASSQPIAPEQFF. CDR3 sequence (DNA): TGTGCCAGCAGCCAACCCATAGCGCCCGAGCAGTTCTTC.

This clone has more than one count but fewer than ten. The chain carries TRBV28 and TRBJ1-2, with TRBD1 matching over 7 bases. Germline trimming cut 6 bases from V and 8 bases from J; bases unmatched to any gene: 12. Germline loops: CDR1 MDHEN, CDR2 SYDVKM. This CDR3 is 14 amino acids long. This CDR3 is CASRPQGGDGGYTF. In DNA form, the CDR3 reads TGTGCCAGCAGGCCCCAGGGGGGAGACGGCGGCTACACCTTC.

This clone was detected only once. This rearrangement joins TRBV30 to TRBJ2-3, with 12 nucleotides matching TRBD2. CDR1 GTSNPN and CDR2 SVGIG come from the germline V gene (reference sequence). V lost 4 bases, J lost 2 bases, and 4 bases stayed unmatched. The CDR3 is 15 amino acids. For the CDR3, the DNA is TGTGCCTGGACCCGACTAGCGGGAGCCACAGATACGCAGTATTTT. Translating it yields CAWTRLAGATDTQYF.

This clone was counted a few times. The rearrangement joins TRBV5-4 to TRBJ2-1, with D uncertain. V was trimmed by 4 bases and J by 10 bases, leaving 15 bases between them. This CDR3 is 13 amino acids long. In germline, CDR1 is SGHNT, CDR2 YYREEE (reference sequence). CDR3 sequence reads: CASSRDRQAEQFF. In DNA form, the CDR3 reads TGTGCCAGCAGCCGTGATAGGCAGGCCGAGCAGTTCTTC.

As to this clone: Distinct nucleotide sequences in the sample also encode this CDR3. The V gene is TRBV7-2, the J gene TRBJ2-7; 9 nucleotides match TRBD2. The trim removed 5 bases at V and 1 base at J, leaving 6 bases unmatched. This CDR3 is built from 15 residues. Germline CDR1 is SGHTA and CDR2 is FQGNSA. CDR3 nucleotide sequence: TGTGCCAGCAGCGTCACTAGCGGGCTGTCCTACGAGCAGTACTTC. Its translation: CASSVTSGLSYEQYF. Looking up the rest from reference TRBV7-2 and TRBJ2-7 gives the full variable domain: GAGVSQSPSNKVTEKGKDVELRCDPISGHTALYWYRQSLGQGLEFLIYFQGNSAPDKSGLPSDRFSAERTGGSVSTLTIQRTQQEDSAVYLCASSVTSGLSYEQYFGPGTRLTVT.